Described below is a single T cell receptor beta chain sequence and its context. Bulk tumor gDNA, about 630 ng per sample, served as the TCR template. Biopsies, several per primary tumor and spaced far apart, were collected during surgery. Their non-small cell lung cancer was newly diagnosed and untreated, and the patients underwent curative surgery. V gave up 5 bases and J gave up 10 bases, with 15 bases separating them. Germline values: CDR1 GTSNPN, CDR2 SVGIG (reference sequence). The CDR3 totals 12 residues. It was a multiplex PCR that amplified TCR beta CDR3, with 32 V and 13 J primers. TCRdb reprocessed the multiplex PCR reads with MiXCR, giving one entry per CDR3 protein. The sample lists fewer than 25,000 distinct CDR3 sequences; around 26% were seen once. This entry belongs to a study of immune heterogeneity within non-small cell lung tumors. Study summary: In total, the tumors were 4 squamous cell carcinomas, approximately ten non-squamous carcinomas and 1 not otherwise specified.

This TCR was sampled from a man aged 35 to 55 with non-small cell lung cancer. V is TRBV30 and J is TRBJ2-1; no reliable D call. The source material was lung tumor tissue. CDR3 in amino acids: CAWSHSNQEQFF. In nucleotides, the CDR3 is TGTGCCTGGTCCCATTCAAACCAAGAGCAGTTCTTC.